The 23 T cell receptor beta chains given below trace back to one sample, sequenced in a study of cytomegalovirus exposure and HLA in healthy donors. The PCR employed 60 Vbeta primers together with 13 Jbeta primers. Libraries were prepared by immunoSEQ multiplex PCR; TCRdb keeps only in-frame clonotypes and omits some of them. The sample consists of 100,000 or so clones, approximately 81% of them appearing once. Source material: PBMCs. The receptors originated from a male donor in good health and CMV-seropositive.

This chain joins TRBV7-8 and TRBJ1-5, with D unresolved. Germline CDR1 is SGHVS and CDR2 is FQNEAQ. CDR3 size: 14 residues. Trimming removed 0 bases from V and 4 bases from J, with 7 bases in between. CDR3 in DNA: TGTGCCAGCAGCTTAGCTCCTAGGAATCAGCCCCAGCATTTT. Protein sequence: CASSLAPRNQPQHF.

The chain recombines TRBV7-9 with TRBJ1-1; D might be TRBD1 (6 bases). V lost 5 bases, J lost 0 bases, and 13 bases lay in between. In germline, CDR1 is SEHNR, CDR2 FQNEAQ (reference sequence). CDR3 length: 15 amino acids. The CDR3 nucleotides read TGTGCCAGCAGCAATCACAGGGAGATGAACACTGAAGCTTTCTTT. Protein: CASSNHREMNTEAFF.

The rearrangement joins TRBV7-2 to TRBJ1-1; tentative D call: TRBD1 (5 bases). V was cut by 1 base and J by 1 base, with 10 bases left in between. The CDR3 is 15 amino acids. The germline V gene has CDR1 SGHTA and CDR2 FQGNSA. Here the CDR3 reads CASSLGGRWNTEAFF. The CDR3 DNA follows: TGTGCCAGCAGCTTAGGGGGGAGGTGGAACACTGAAGCTTTCTTT.

The CDR3 loop is CASSHRDRPYEQYF. The CDR3 DNA sequence: TGTGCCAGCAGCCACCGGGACAGACCCTACGAGCAGTACTTC. V and J are TRBV11-3 and TRBJ2-7; 7 positions agree with TRBD1. This CDR3 spans 14 amino acids. CDR1 is SGHNT and CDR2 is YENEEA in the germline V gene. The V gene end was trimmed by 5 bases and the J gene end by 2 bases; junction bases not matched to a gene: 6.

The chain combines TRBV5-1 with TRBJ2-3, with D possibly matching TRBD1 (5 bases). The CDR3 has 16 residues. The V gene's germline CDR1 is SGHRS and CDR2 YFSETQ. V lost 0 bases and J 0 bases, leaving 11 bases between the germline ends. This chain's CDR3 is CASSLEGASSTDTQYF. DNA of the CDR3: TGCGCCAGCAGCTTGGAAGGGGCTTCTAGCACAGATACGCAGTATTTT.

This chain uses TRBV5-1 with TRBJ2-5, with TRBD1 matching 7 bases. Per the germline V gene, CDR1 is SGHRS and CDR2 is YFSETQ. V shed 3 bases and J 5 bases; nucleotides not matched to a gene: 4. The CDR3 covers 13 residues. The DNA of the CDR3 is TGCGCCAGCAGCTCCGACAGGGAGGAGACCCAGTACTTC. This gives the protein CASSSDREETQYF.

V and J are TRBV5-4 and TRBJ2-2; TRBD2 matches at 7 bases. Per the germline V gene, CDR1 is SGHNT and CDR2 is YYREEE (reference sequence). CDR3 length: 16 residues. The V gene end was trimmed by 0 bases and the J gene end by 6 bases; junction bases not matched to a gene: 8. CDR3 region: CASSLAGGWAAGELFF. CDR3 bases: TGTGCCAGCAGCTTGGCGGGGGGTTGGGCCGCCGGGGAGCTGTTTTTT.

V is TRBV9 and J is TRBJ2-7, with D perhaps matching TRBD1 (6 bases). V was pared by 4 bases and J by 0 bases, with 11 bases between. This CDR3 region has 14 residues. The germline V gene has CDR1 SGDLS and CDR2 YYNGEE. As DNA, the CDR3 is TGTGCCAGCAGCCCCGGGACATCCTCCTACGAGCAGTACTTC. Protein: CASSPGTSSYEQYF.

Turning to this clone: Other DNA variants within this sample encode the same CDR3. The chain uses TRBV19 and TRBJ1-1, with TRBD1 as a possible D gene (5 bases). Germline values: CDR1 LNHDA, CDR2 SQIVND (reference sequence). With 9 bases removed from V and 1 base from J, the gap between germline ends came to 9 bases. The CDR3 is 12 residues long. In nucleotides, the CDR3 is TGTGCCAGCTCAACAGGGAACACTGAAGCTTTCTTT. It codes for CASSTGNTEAFF.

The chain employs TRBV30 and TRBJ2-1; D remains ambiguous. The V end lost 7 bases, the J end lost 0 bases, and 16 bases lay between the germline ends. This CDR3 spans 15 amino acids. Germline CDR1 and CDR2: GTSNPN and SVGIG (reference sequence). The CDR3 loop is CASTPAGSSYNEQFF. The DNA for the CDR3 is TGTGCCTCAACCCCGGCAGGCAGCTCCTACAATGAGCAGTTCTTC.

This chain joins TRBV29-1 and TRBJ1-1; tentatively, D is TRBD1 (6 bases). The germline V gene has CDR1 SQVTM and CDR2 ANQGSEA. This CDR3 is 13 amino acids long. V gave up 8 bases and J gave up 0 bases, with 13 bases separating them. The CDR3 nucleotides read TGCAGCACCAACAGGGCTCTGAACACTGAAGCTTTCTTT. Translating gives CSTNRALNTEAFF.

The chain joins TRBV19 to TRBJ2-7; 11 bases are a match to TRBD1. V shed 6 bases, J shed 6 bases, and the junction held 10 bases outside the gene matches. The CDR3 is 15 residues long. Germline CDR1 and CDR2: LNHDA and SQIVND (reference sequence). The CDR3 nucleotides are TGTGCCAGTAGCCCCTCGGGACAGGGGGTCGGCGAGCAGTACTTC. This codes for CASSPSGQGVGEQYF.

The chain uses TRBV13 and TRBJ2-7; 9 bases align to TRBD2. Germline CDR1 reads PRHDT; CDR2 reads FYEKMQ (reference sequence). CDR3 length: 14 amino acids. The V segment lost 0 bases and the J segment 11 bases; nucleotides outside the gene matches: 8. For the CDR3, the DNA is TGTGCCAGCAGCTTAGGGACTAGCGGCTGCGATGAGTACTTC. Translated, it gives CASSLGTSGCDEYF.

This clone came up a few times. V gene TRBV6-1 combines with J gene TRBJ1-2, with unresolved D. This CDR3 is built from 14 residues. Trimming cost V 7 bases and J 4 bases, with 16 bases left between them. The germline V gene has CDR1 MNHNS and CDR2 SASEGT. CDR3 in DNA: TGTGCCAGCACCCCATCGGCAGAGGGCTATGGCTACACCTTC. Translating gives CASTPSAEGYGYTF.

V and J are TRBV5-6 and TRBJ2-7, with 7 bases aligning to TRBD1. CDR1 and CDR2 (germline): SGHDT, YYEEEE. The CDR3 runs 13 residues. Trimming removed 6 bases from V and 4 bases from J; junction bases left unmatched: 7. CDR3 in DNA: TGTGCCAGCAAGTACAGGGGAGCGTACGAGCAGTACTTC. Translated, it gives CASKYRGAYEQYF.

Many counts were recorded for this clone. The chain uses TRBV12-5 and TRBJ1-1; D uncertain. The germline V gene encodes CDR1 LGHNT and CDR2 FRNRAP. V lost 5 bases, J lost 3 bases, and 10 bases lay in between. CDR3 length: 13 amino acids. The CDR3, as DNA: TGTGCTAGTGGTATCAACAGATACACTGAAGCTTTCTTT. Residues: CASGINRYTEAFF.

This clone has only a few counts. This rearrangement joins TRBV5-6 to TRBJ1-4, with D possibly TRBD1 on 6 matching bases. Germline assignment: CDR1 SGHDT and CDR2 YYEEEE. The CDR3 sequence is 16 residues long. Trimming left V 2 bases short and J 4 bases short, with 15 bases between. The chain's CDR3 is CASSFYREQVNEKLFF. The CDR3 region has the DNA TGTGCCAGCAGCTTCTACAGGGAACAGGTTAATGAAAAACTGTTTTTT.

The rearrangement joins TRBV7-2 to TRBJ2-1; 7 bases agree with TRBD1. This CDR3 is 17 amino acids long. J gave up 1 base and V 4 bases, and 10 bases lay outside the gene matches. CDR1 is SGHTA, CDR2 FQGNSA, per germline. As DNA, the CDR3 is TGTGCCAGCAGCTCACACAGGGGCCACCGTTCCTACAATGAGCAGTTCTTC. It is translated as CASSSHRGHRSYNEQFF.

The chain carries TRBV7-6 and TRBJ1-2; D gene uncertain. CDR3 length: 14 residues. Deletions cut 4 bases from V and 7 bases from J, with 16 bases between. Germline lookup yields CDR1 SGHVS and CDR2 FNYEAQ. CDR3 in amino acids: CASSSLRGGTGYTF. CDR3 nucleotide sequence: TGTGCCAGCAGCTCTCTGCGGGGAGGTACTGGCTACACCTTC.

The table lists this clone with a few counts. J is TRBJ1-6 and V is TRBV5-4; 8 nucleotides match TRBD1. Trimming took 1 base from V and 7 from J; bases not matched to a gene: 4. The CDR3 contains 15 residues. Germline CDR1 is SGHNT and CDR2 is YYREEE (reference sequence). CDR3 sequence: CASSLRDRLNSPLHF. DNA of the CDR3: TGTGCCAGCAGCTTGAGGGACAGGCTCAATTCACCCCTCCACTTT. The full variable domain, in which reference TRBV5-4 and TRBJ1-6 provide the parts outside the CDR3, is ETGVTQSPTHLIKTRGQQVTLRCSSQSGHNTVSWYQQALGQGPQFIFQYYREEENGRGNFPPRFSGLQFPNYSSELNVNALELDDSALYLCASSLRDRLNSPLHFGNGTRLTVT.

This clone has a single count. DNA for the CDR3: TGTGCCAGCCGCCAGACAGGGGCGAACACTGAAGCTTTCTTT. This sequence encodes CASRQTGANTEAFF. The genes are TRBV25-1 and TRBJ1-1, with TRBD1 matching over 8 bases. Trimming cost V 8 bases and J 1 base; bases outside gene matches: 6. The germline V gene encodes CDR1 MGHDK and CDR2 SYGVNS. The CDR3 contains 14 residues.

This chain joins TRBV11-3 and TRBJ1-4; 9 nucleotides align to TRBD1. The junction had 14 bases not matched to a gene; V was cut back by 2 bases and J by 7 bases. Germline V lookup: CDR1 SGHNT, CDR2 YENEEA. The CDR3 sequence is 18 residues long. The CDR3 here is CASSLYYTPDRGFEKLFF. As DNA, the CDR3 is TGTGCCAGCAGCTTATACTACACGCCGGACAGGGGATTTGAAAAACTGTTTTTT.

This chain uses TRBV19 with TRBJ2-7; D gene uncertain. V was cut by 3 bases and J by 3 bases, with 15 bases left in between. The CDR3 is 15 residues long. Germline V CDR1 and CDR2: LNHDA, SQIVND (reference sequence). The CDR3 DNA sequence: TGTGCCAGTAGTATCTCTGGGCCCGGTGGCTACGAGCAGTACTTC. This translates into CASSISGPGGYEQYF.